Listed here is a single T cell receptor (beta chain). This entry comes from a study of blood T cell repertoires in COVID-19. The repertoire was sequenced with immunoSEQ multiplex PCR; TCRdb's copy has only in-frame clones and lacks some. The table has about 140,000 clones, about 86% seen once. V gave up 5 bases and J gave up 3 bases, with 13 bases separating them. This CDR3 is built from 14 residues. Germline V gene data show CDR1 as MDHEN and CDR2 as SYDVKM. This chain uses TRBV28 with TRBJ1-1; no firm D call. This clonotype originated in an older woman with acute or convalescent COVID-19. Sequencing was carried out using peripheral blood. This chain's CDR3 is CASSTSYFHTEAFF. CDR3 DNA: TGTGCCAGCAGTACCAGTTATTTCCACACTGAAGCTTTCTTT.